One sample yielded the 31 T cell receptor beta chains listed below, sequenced in a study of neurological immune-mediated disorders. Time point noted: longitudinal time-point 3. TCRdb passed the 5' RACE reads through MiXCR, listing each CDR3 protein once. The profile shows about 53,000 distinct CDR3 sequences, 7% to 10% of them singletons. What was sequenced was PBMCs. The receptors were gathered from a woman between 40 and 50 years old in good health.

This clonotype was counted many times. The CDR3 region is CSARDSVYTEAFF. The CDR3 bases are TGCAGTGCTAGAGATAGTGTCTACACTGAAGCTTTCTTT. This chain joins TRBV20-1 and TRBJ1-1; D gene uncertain. The CDR3 totals 13 residues. With 0 bases removed from V and 3 bases from J, the gap between germline ends came to 8 bases. Germline assignment: CDR1 DFQATT and CDR2 SNEGSKA (reference sequence).

In its sample, this clonotype was seen many times. The chain links TRBV7-3 to TRBJ2-1; D gene unclear. Germline lookup yields CDR1 SGHTA and CDR2 FQGTGA. The CDR3 has 16 amino acids. V lost 5 bases, J lost 5 bases, and 19 bases lay in between. The CDR3 spells CASSPLVGLKDNEQFF. CDR3 in DNA: TGTGCCAGCAGCCCCCTCGTCGGGCTCAAGGACAATGAGCAGTTCTTC.

This clonotype was picked up many times. CDR3 region: CASSQALGLSYEQYF. In DNA, the CDR3 is TGTGCCAGCAGCCAAGCTTTGGGGTTGTCCTACGAGCAGTACTTC. The chain has TRBV4-2 and TRBJ2-7, with D unclear. This CDR3 spans 15 amino acids. Germline loops: CDR1 LGHNA, CDR2 YNFKEQ. Trimming stripped 1 base from V and 1 base from J, with 11 bases between.

This clonotype has a count of ten or more. J is TRBJ1-1 and V is TRBV4-1; no definite D call. The V gene's germline CDR1 is MGHRA and CDR2 YSYEKL. The CDR3 spans 14 residues. V shed 6 bases and J shed 7 bases, with 18 bases lying between them. Written as DNA, the CDR3 is TGCGCCAGCAGTAAGAAGAGGGAGGGCGGTGAAGCTTTCTTT. Protein product: CASSKKREGGEAFF.

This chain links TRBV7-3 with TRBJ2-1, with TRBD2 as a possible D gene (5 bases). CDR3 length equals 13 residues. Germline V lookup: CDR1 SGHTA, CDR2 FQGTGA. Trimming cost V 6 bases and J 9 bases, with 15 bases left between them. The CDR3 spells CASSLGISGEQFF. The CDR3 nucleotides read TGTGCCAGCAGTCTCGGAATCAGCGGTGAGCAGTTCTTC.

This clonotype was detected ten times or more. V is TRBV5-5 and J is TRBJ2-5, with 11 bases lining up with TRBD1. Germline-derived CDR1 and CDR2 are SGHKS and YYEKEE (reference sequence). J lost 1 base, V lost 1 base, and 3 bases had no gene match. The CDR3 is made up of 16 amino acids. The CDR3 DNA follows: TGTGCCAGCAGCTTGAGGACAGGGGGCGGCCAAGAGACCCAGTACTTC. Amino acid sequence: CASSLRTGGGQETQYF.

This clonotype has at least ten counts. This CDR3 is CASSRAGGTEAFF. The CDR3 DNA reads as TGTGCCAGCAGCCGGGCCGGGGGAACTGAAGCTTTCTTT. The V and J genes are TRBV7-3 and TRBJ1-1; tentative D call: TRBD1 (5 bases). The CDR3 is 13 amino acids. Germline assignment: CDR1 SGHTA and CDR2 FQGTGA. The ends were cut back, 5 bases at V and 5 bases at J, with 12 bases in the middle.

This clonotype was picked up a small number of times. The chain uses TRBV7-2 and TRBJ2-1, with 14 bases that match TRBD2. Per the germline V gene, CDR1 is SGHTA and CDR2 is FQGNSA. This CDR3 spans 14 amino acids. Trimming removed 8 bases from V and 3 bases from J; junction bases left unmatched: 0. CDR3 protein: CASGLAGGYNEQFF. The CDR3 nucleotides are TGTGCCAGCGGACTAGCGGGGGGCTACAATGAGCAGTTCTTC.

The table lists this clonotype with many counts. V and J are TRBV12-3 or TRBV12-4 and TRBJ1-5, with TRBD1 matching over 8 bases. The trim removed 5 bases at V and 1 base at J, leaving 7 bases unmatched. The CDR3 length is 16 residues. DNA of the CDR3: TGTGCCAGCAGTGAGAAGAGGACAGGGAGCAATCAGCCCCAGCATTTT. Its protein product is CASSEKRTGSNQPQHF.

This clonotype was seen ten or more times. V gene TRBV4-3 combines with J gene TRBJ2-4; D may be TRBD1 (5 bases). The CDR3 consists of 13 residues. Trimming shortened V by 2 bases and J by 7 bases, and 9 bases separated the two germline ends. CDR1 is LGHNA, CDR2 YSLEER, per germline. The CDR3 here is CASSQYPGNIQYF. The CDR3, as DNA: TGCGCCAGCAGCCAATATCCAGGGAACATTCAGTACTTC.

At least ten counts were recorded for this clonotype. In nucleotides, the CDR3 is TGTGCCAGCAGCTTAGCGGGCGGGAGCGAGACCCAGTACTTC. Protein: CASSLAGGSETQYF. V usage is TRBV7-7 and J usage is TRBJ2-5, with TRBD2 identical over 7 bases. CDR3 size: 14 residues. The germline V gene encodes CDR1 SSHAT and CDR2 FNYEAQ (reference sequence). J lost 5 bases, V lost 0 bases, and 3 bases had no gene match. Full variable domain (rest looked up from reference TRBV7-7 and TRBJ2-5): GAGVSQSPRYKVTKRGQDVTLRCDPISSHATLYWYQQALGQGPEFLTYFNYEAQPDKSGLPSDRFSAERPEGSISTLTIQRTEQRDSAMYRCASSLAGGSETQYFGPGTRLLVL.

The sample holds many counts of this clonotype. The V gene is TRBV5-1, the J gene TRBJ2-5, with TRBD1 matching over 7 bases. V lost 5 bases and J lost 0; bases outside the gene matches: 7. The germline V gene encodes CDR1 SGHRS and CDR2 YFSETQ. The length of the CDR3 is 15 residues. The CDR3 region has the DNA TGCGCCAGCAGTCAGACAGGGCGGAACCAAGAGACCCAGTACTTC. This encodes CASSQTGRNQETQYF.

This clonotype showed up many times. This sequence joins TRBV10-3 and TRBJ2-2; tentatively, D is TRBD2 (6 bases). There are 15 residues in the CDR3. V was clipped by 3 bases and J by 7 bases, with 15 bases between them. CDR1 and CDR2 (germline): ENHRY, SYGVKD. CDR3 protein: CAISERRGVGGELFF. CDR3 nucleotide sequence: TGTGCCATCAGTGAACGCCGCGGGGTCGGCGGGGAGCTGTTTTTT.

This clonotype was counted ten times or more. The chain uses TRBV10-3 and TRBJ2-2, with 10 bases lining up with TRBD2. This CDR3 has 16 amino acids. Looked up from germline, CDR1 is ENHRY and CDR2 is SYGVKD. Unmatched junction bases numbered 1, after V lost 3 bases and J lost 0 bases. The DNA for the CDR3 is TGTGCCATCAGTGATCTAGCGGGGGCGAACACCGGGGAGCTGTTTTTT. It translates to CAISDLAGANTGELFF.

This clonotype was observed at least ten times. The rearrangement uses TRBV15 and TRBJ2-2; D not resolved. The V gene lost 9 bases and the J gene lost 4 bases, with 12 bases spanning the gap. Germline values: CDR1 LNHNV, CDR2 YYDKDF (reference sequence). CDR3 length: 13 residues. CDR3 DNA sequence: TGTGCCACTTTAAAATCCCGCACCGGGGAGCTGTTTTTT. Its protein is CATLKSRTGELFF.

This clonotype was seen ten or more times. V gene TRBV20-1 combines with J gene TRBJ2-7; 8 nucleotides agree with TRBD2. J lost 2 bases, V lost 2 bases, and 11 bases had no gene match. The CDR3 runs 16 residues. CDR1 is DFQATT, CDR2 SNEGSKA, per germline (reference sequence). DNA for the CDR3: TGCAGTGCTAGACCCTTAGAAGCGGGAGATCCCTACGAGCAGTACTTC. Translation gives CSARPLEAGDPYEQYF.

This clonotype was observed at least ten times. This sequence joins TRBV29-1 and TRBJ1-3; D unclear. Germline lookup yields CDR1 SQVTM and CDR2 ANQGSEA. The V gene lost 6 bases and the J gene lost 1 base, with 7 bases spanning the gap. The length of the CDR3 is 12 residues. For the CDR3, the DNA is TGCAGCGTCGCCGCATCTGGAAACACCATATATTTT. Its translation: CSVAASGNTIYF.

This clonotype was found a few times. One junction end disagrees with the germline gene, perhaps due to a read error. The chain is built from TRBV12-3 or TRBV12-4 and TRBJ2-2, with TRBD1 as a possible D gene (6 bases). The CDR3 runs to 15 residues. For the CDR3, the DNA is TGTGCCAGCAGTTTAATAGGGGGTGGCACCGGGGACCTGTTTTTT. Protein product: CASSLIGGGTGDLFF.

This clonotype was counted at least ten times. The chain carries TRBV29-1 and TRBJ1-1; D gene uncertain. V was pared by 7 bases and J by 0 bases, with 6 bases between. Germline CDR1 reads SQVTM; CDR2 reads ANQGSEA. The CDR3 runs to 11 residues. The CDR3 loop reads CSAWLNTEAFF. DNA for the CDR3: TGCAGCGCTTGGTTGAACACTGAAGCTTTCTTT.

A word on this clonotype: Given a much more abundant clone one base away, this may be a read error. The chain carries TRBV12-3 or TRBV12-4 and TRBJ2-1; D is perhaps TRBD2 (5 bases). Trimming shortened V by 4 bases and J by 6 bases, and 22 bases separated the two germline ends. The CDR3 is made up of 17 amino acids. DNA of the CDR3: TGTGCCAGCAGTTCCCTTTCGAGGGTAGGGCAAAGCAATGAGCAGTTCTTC. As protein: CASSSLSRVGQSNEQFF.

At least ten counts were recorded for this clonotype. The V gene is TRBV9, the J gene TRBJ2-5; the D is unclear. V lost 4 bases and J lost 6, with 13 bases in between. CDR1 and CDR2 (germline): SGDLS, YYNGEE. The CDR3 extends over 13 amino acids. CDR3: CASSPLPRQTQYF. The CDR3 DNA reads as TGTGCCAGCAGCCCGCTCCCACGCCAGACCCAGTACTTC.

This clonotype was seen at least ten times. The chain is built from TRBV2 and TRBJ1-5; the match to TRBD1 covers 7 bases. V lost 4 bases to trimming and J lost 9 bases; unmatched junction nucleotides: 12. CDR1 and CDR2 (germline): SNHLY, FYNNEI. This CDR3 is 15 amino acids long. CDR3 in amino acids: CASSVSTGRAGPQHF. The CDR3 nucleotides are TGTGCCAGCAGTGTATCGACAGGGCGCGCTGGGCCCCAGCATTTT. The variable domain in full, completed from reference TRBV2 and TRBJ1-5, reads EPEVTQTPSHQVTQMGQEVILRCVPISNHLYFYWYRQILGQKVEFLVSFYNNEISEKSEIFDDQFSVERPDGSNFTLKIRSTKLEDSAMYFCASSVSTGRAGPQHFGDGTRLSIL.

This clonotype was seen repeatedly, ten times or more. The J gene is TRBJ2-4, the V gene TRBV10-3, with D maybe TRBD2 (5 bases). Germline lookup yields CDR1 ENHRY and CDR2 SYGVKD. This CDR3 contains 12 residues. Trimming took 6 bases from V and 7 from J, leaving 10 bases between them. In DNA, the CDR3 is TGTGCCATCAGCGACTATTCGAACATTCAGTACTTC. It yields the protein CAISDYSNIQYF.

This clonotype was seen repeatedly, ten times or more. The chain couples TRBV27 to TRBJ1-6; unclear D gene. From germline, CDR1 is MNHEY and CDR2 SMNVEV (reference sequence). The ends were cut back, 5 bases at V and 7 bases at J, with 15 bases in the middle. This CDR3 has 15 amino acids. The CDR3 DNA is TGTGCCAGCAGTGAAGAGGCGACACTAAATTCACCCCTCCACTTT. Translation: CASSEEATLNSPLHF.

There are many counts of this clonotype. The J gene is TRBJ2-2, the V gene TRBV7-2, with D perhaps matching TRBD2 (7 bases). The CDR3 contains 15 residues. Germline CDR1 reads SGHTA; CDR2 reads FQGNSA. The V end was cut by 1 base, the J end by 5 bases, with 11 bases between. CDR3 sequence reads: CASSLVGRGTGELFF. The CDR3 coding sequence is TGTGCCAGCAGCTTAGTGGGGAGGGGGACCGGGGAGCTGTTTTTT.

This clonotype was picked up many times. The chain carries TRBV5-1 and TRBJ2-4; 7 bases align to TRBD1. With 2 bases clipped from V and 6 bases from J, the junction kept 2 bases outside the gene matches. The CDR3 extends over 13 amino acids. CDR1 is SGHRS and CDR2 is YFSETQ in the germline V gene. For the CDR3, the DNA is TGCGCCAGCAGCTTACAGGGGACAAACATTCAGTACTTC. Residues: CASSLQGTNIQYF.

Sample share makes this clonotype medium-sized. The rearrangement joins TRBV24-1 to TRBJ2-3, with a weak D call TRBD2 (5 bases). The length of the CDR3 is 14 residues. The germline V and J ends were trimmed by 3 bases and 3 bases, with 9 bases remaining between them. Per germline, CDR1 KGHDR and CDR2 SFDVKD. The CDR3 DNA reads as TGTGCCACCAGTGATCACGGGGTTACAGATACGCAGTATTTT. Protein: CATSDHGVTDTQYF.

This clonotype came up many times. The CDR3, as DNA: TGCGCCAGCAGCTTGCAGGAGACCCAGTACTTC. Its translation: CASSLQETQYF. This sequence joins TRBV5-1 and TRBJ2-5; no definite D call. V was trimmed by 1 base and J by 5 bases, leaving 3 bases between them. CDR3 length: 11 amino acids. Germline V gene data show CDR1 as SGHRS and CDR2 as YFSETQ.

This clonotype was counted between two and nine times. The rearrangement uses TRBV5-1 and TRBJ1-1, with 8 bases that match TRBD1. In germline, CDR1 is SGHRS, CDR2 YFSETQ. This CDR3 region has 14 residues. V dropped 3 bases and J dropped 4; count of bases not matched to a gene: 5. DNA of the CDR3: TGCGCCAGCAGCTCCCTTACAGGGGGCACTGAAGCTTTCTTT. It encodes CASSSLTGGTEAFF. Drawing the rest from reference TRBV5-1 and TRBJ1-1, the complete variable domain is KAGVTQTPRYLIKTRGQQVTLSCSPISGHRSVSWYQQTPGQGLQFLFEYFSETQRNKGNFPGRFSGRQFSNSRSEMNVSTLELGDSALYLCASSSLTGGTEAFFGQGTRLTVV.

The sample holds many counts of this clonotype. The chain couples TRBV5-1 to TRBJ2-3; D is unresolved. The CDR3 covers 13 residues. Germline CDR1 SGHRS, CDR2 YFSETQ. Trimming removed 2 bases from V and 0 bases from J, with 4 bases in between. This CDR3 reads CASSLESTDTQYF. Here the CDR3 DNA reads TGCGCCAGCAGCTTAGAAAGCACAGATACGCAGTATTTT.

This clonotype was seen at least ten times. The gene calls are TRBV9 and TRBJ2-2; 14 bases map to TRBD2. This CDR3 is built from 18 residues. Trimming removed 3 bases from V and 8 bases from J; junction bases left unmatched: 12. Germline CDR1 is SGDLS and CDR2 is YYNGEE. CDR3 nucleotide sequence: TGTGCCAGCAGCGCAAAGTTCGGGACTAGCGGGAGAAGGGGGGAGCTGTTTTTT. It encodes CASSAKFGTSGRRGELFF.